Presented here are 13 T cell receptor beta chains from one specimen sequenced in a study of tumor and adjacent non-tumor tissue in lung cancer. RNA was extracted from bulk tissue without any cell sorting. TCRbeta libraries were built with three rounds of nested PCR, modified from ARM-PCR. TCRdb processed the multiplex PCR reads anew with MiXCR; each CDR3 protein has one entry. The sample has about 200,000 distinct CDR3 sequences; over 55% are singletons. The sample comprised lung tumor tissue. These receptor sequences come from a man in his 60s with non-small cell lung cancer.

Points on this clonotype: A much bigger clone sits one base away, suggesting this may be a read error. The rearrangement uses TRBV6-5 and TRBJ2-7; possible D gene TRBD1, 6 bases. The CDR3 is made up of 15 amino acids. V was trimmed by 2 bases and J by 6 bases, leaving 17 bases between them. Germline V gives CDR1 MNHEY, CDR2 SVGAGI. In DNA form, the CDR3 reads TGTGCCAGCAGTTACGTGATAGGGGGTCGAGGCGAGCAGTACTTC. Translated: CASSYVIGGRGEQYF.

In DNA, the CDR3 is TGTGCCAGCAGCTTACACTATGGGAACACCATATATTTT. It specifies CASSLHYGNTIYF. The rearrangement joins TRBV11-2 to TRBJ1-3; the D is unclear. The germline V gene has CDR1 SGHAT and CDR2 FQNNGV. V lost 2 bases, J lost 7 bases, and 9 bases lay in between. The CDR3 covers 13 residues.

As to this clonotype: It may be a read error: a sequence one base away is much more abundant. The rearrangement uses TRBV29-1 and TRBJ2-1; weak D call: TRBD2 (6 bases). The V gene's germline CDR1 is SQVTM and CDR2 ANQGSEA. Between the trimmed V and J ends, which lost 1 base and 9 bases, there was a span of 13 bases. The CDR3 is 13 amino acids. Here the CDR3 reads CSVEAWGESEQFF. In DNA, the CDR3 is TGCAGCGTTGAAGCCTGGGGGGAGAGTGAGCAGTTCTTC.

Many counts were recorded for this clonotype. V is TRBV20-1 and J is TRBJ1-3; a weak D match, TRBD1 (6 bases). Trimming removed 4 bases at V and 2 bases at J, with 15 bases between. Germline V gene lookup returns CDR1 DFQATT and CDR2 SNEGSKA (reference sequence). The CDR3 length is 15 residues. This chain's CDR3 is CSATRGDTTGNTIYF. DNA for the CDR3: TGCAGTGCTACTCGCGGGGACACAACTGGAAACACCATATATTTT.

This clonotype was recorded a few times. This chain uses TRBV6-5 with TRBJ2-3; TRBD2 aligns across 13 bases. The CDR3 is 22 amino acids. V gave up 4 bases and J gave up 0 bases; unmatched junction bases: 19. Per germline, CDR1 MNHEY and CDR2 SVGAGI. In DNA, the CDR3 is TGTGCCAGCAGTTCCACCCTTACCCGGGGACTAGCGGGGAGGGATAGCACAGATACGCAGTATTTT. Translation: CASSSTLTRGLAGRDSTDTQYF.

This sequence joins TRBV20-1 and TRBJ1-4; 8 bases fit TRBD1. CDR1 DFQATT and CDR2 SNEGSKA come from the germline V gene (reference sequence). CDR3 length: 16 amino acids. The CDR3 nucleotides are TGCGGTGTTAGATCGGACAGGGCCGCAACTAATGAAAAACTGTTTTTT. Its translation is CGVRSDRAATNEKLFF.

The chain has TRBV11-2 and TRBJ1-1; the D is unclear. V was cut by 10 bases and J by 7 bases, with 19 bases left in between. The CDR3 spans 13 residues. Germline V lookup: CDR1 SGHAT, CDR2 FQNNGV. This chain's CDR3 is CANGLNVFGEAFF. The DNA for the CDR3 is TGTGCCAACGGCTTAAACGTGTTCGGTGAAGCTTTCTTT.

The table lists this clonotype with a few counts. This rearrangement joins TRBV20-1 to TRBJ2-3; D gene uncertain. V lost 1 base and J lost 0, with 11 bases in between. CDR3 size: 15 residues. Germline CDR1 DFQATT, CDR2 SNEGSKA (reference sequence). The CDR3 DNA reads TGCAGTGCTAGAGGCCCCCGGGCTAGCACAGATACGCAGTATTTT. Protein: CSARGPRASTDTQYF.

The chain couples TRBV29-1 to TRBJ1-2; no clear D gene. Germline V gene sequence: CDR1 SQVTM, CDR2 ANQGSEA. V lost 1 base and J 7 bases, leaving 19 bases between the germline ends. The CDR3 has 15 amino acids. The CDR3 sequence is CSVEAMAGIKGGYTF. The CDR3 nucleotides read TGCAGCGTTGAAGCCATGGCCGGGATTAAGGGTGGCTACACCTTC.

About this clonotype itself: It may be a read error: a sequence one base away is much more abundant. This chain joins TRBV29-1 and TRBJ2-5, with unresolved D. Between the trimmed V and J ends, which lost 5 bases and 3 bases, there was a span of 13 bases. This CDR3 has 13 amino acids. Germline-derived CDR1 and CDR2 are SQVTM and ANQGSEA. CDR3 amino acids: CSVLERIEETQYF. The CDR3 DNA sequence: TGCAGCGTTCTGGAAAGGATTGAAGAGACCCAGTACTTC.

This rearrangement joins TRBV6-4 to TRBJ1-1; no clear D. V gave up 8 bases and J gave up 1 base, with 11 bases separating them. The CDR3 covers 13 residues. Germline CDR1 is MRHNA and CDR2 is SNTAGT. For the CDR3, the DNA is TGTGCCAGCGCAGTCTCAGGGAACACTGAAGCTTTCTTT. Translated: CASAVSGNTEAFF.

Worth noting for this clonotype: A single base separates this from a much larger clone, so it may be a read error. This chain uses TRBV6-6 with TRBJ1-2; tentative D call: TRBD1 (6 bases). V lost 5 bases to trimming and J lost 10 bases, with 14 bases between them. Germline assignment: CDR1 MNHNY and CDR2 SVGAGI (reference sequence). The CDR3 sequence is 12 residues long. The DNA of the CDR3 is TGTGCCAGCAGTCCTCAGGGGCGAGACTACACCTTC. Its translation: CASSPQGRDYTF.

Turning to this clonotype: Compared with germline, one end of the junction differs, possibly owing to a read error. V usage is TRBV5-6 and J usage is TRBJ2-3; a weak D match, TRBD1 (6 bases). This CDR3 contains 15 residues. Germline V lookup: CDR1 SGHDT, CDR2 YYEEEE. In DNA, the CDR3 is TGTGCCAACAGCAAAGACAGGTTCCTCACAGATACGCAATATTTT. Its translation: CANSKDRFLTDTQYF. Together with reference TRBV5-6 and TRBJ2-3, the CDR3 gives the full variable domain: DAGVTQSPTHLIKTRGQQVTLRCSPKSGHDTVSWYQQALGQGPQFIFQYYEEEERQRGNFPDRFSGHQFPNYSSELNVNALLLGDSALYLCANSKDRFLTDTQYFGPGTRLTVL.